This entry lists 21 T cell receptor beta chains sequenced from one sample in a study of shared T cell receptors in the human thymus. The assay was immunoSEQ multiplex PCR, and TCRdb's table has in-frame clones only and misses some. This sample carries roughly 500,000 clones, around 78% of them seen once, and the ten largest clones take roughly 0.013%. The data were also submitted as part of a second study, on human thymus T cells.

Sample: thymocytes. All receptors come from a boy in the first two years of life with a congenital heart defect.

The chain uses TRBV18 and TRBJ1-4; no clear D. The CDR3 is 13 amino acids. V dropped 0 bases and J dropped 11 bases, with 10 bases sitting between them. CDR1 is KGHSH and CDR2 is LQKENI in the germline V gene. In DNA form, the CDR3 reads TGTGCCAGCTCACCACCGGATAGCGGGAAACTGTTTTTT. Translation: CASSPPDSGKLFF.

The chain is built from TRBV5-1 and TRBJ1-2, with no clear D. The V end lost 2 bases, the J end lost 2 bases, and 10 bases lay between the germline ends. CDR1 SGHRS and CDR2 YFSETQ come from the germline V gene. This CDR3 has 14 residues. The CDR3 nucleotides read TGCGCCAGCAGCTTAGACACCCGGAACTATGGCTACACCTTC. It specifies CASSLDTRNYGYTF.

The chain employs TRBV5-8 and TRBJ2-2, with 12 nucleotides matching TRBD1. The junction had 4 bases not matched to a gene; V was cut back by 0 bases and J by 4 bases. Looked up from germline, CDR1 is SGHTS and CDR2 is YDEGEE. This CDR3 contains 17 residues. The CDR3 DNA reads TGTGCCAGCAGCTTGGGAGGGGACAGGGGGCTCACCGGGGAGCTGTTTTTT. This translates into CASSLGGDRGLTGELFF.

This clone was counted a few times. The chain links TRBV6-5 to TRBJ1-4, with 10 bases aligning to TRBD1. Germline CDR1 MNHEY, CDR2 SVGAGI. Losses at the gene ends were 2 bases for V and 5 bases for J; bases not matched to a gene: 2. The CDR3 extends over 15 amino acids. This CDR3 is CASSYRTGGNEKLFF. The CDR3 coding sequence is TGTGCCAGCAGTTACCGGACAGGGGGGAATGAAAAACTGTTTTTT.

The sample holds a few counts of this clone. The chain couples TRBV27 to TRBJ2-1, with 10 nucleotides matching TRBD2. The ends lost 9 bases at V and 6 bases at J; junction bases unmatched: 8. The CDR3 spans 14 residues. Germline CDR1 MNHEY, CDR2 SMNVEV (reference sequence). CDR3 residues: CASGRAGGSNEQFF. The CDR3 coding sequence is TGTGCCAGTGGGAGAGCGGGAGGGAGCAATGAGCAGTTCTTC.

This clone has just one count. The chain combines TRBV10-2 with TRBJ2-7; 12 bases are a match to TRBD2. The CDR3 has 15 amino acids. Germline values: CDR1 WSHSY, CDR2 SAAADI. Germline trimming cut 8 bases from V and 3 bases from J; bases unmatched to any gene: 8. This CDR3 is CASLTGLAGHYEQYF. The CDR3 DNA reads as TGCGCCAGCCTGACGGGACTAGCGGGTCACTACGAGCAGTACTTC.

This chain joins TRBV4-2 and TRBJ2-3; 8 bases are shared with TRBD2. The CDR3 sequence is 18 residues long. Trimming at V came to 1 base and at J to 3 bases, leaving 12 bases not matched to a gene. The germline V gene has CDR1 LGHNA and CDR2 YNFKEQ. The CDR3 loop is CASSQVLLSGGGTDTQYF. The CDR3 nucleotides are TGTGCCAGCAGCCAAGTGCTTCTTTCGGGAGGGGGGACAGATACGCAGTATTTT.

This rearrangement joins TRBV30 to TRBJ2-7; a possible D gene is TRBD2 (7 bases). Trimming stripped 0 bases from V and 5 bases from J, with 11 bases between. The CDR3 runs to 13 residues. CDR1 is GTSNPN, CDR2 SVGIG, per germline (reference sequence). As DNA, the CDR3 is TGTGCCTGGAGTGTGGGGGGGCTCAACGAGCAGTACTTC. This codes for CAWSVGGLNEQYF.

Only one count was recorded for this clone. The chain joins TRBV7-9 to TRBJ2-7, with 13 bases lining up with TRBD2. The germline gives CDR1 SEHNR, CDR2 FQNEAQ (reference sequence). This CDR3 is built from 15 residues. Trimming cost V 4 bases and J 3 bases; bases outside gene matches: 3. CDR3 coding DNA: TGTGCCAGCAGCTGGGGGACTAGCGGGAACTACGAGCAGTACTTC. Encoded protein: CASSWGTSGNYEQYF.

J is TRBJ1-4 and V is TRBV4-1; 9 bases line up with TRBD1. V dropped 4 bases and J dropped 6; count of bases not matched to a gene: 9. CDR3 size: 16 residues. CDR1 is MGHRA, CDR2 YSYEKL, per germline. CDR3 coding DNA: TGCGCCAGCAGCCCAGGGGACAGGGTAAGGGATGAAAAACTGTTTTTT. The encoded protein is CASSPGDRVRDEKLFF.

The rearrangement joins TRBV19 to TRBJ2-7; D perhaps matches TRBD1 (5 bases). Trimming removed 2 bases from V and 6 bases from J, with 23 bases in between. CDR3 length: 17 residues. Germline CDR1 is LNHDA and CDR2 is SQIVND (reference sequence). The CDR3 coding sequence is TGTGCCAGTAGTATATCCCCCCTTAGTCCGCAGGGAAGCGAGCAGTACTTC. Translating it yields CASSISPLSPQGSEQYF.

The chain combines TRBV7-6 with TRBJ2-1; TRBD2 matches 10 bases. The V and J ends lost 3 bases and 15 bases, in that order; junction bases with no gene match: 17. The CDR3 totals 16 residues. CDR1 is SGHVS, CDR2 FNYEAQ, per germline. The CDR3 sequence is CASSFKSGLAETGRFF. CDR3 sequence (DNA): TGTGCCAGCAGCTTCAAATCCGGACTAGCGGAAACCGGGCGGTTCTTC. The entire variable domain, with the rest obtained from reference TRBV7-6 and TRBJ2-1, is as follows: GAGVSQSPRYKVTKRGQDVALRCDPISGHVSLYWYRQALGQGPEFLTYFNYEAQQDKSGLPNDRFSAERPEGSISTLTIQRTEQRDSAMYRCASSFKSGLAETGRFFGPGTRLTVL.

The DNA for the CDR3 is TGTGCCTGGAGGGGGGCTAGCTCCTACGAGCAGTACTTC. Translation: CAWRGASSYEQYF. The V call is TRBV30, the J call TRBJ2-7, with a weak D call TRBD1 (6 bases). V shed 3 bases and J shed 0 bases, with 9 bases lying between them. Germline loops: CDR1 GTSNPN, CDR2 SVGIG (reference sequence). This CDR3 has 13 amino acids.

J is TRBJ2-7 and V is TRBV12-1; the table's D call, TRBD2, was not checked against the DNA. TRBV12-1 is marked as a pseudogene. The CDR3 has 12 amino acids. CDR3 in amino acids: CASSFFGDWQYF. The CDR3 DNA sequence: TGTGCCAGCAGCTTTTTTGGGGACTGGCAGTACTTC.

The chain combines TRBV6-4 with TRBJ2-2, with 10 bases fitting TRBD1. Germline trimming cut 11 bases from V and 7 bases from J; bases unmatched to any gene: 10. The CDR3 is 14 residues long. Per the germline V gene, CDR1 is MRHNA and CDR2 is SNTAGT. CDR3 loop: CAQRGTGESGELFF. CDR3 bases: TGTGCCCAGCGTGGGACAGGGGAAAGCGGGGAGCTGTTTTTT.

The V call is TRBV28, the J call TRBJ2-6, with D possibly being TRBD2 (5 bases). Trimming took off 4 bases at V and 0 bases at J, with 7 bases between the two ends. The germline CDR1 and CDR2 sequences are MDHEN and SYDVKM. The length of the CDR3 is 15 residues. The CDR3 nucleotides read TGTGCCAGCAGTTGCGAGGGCTCTGGGGCCAACGTCCTGACTTTC. It codes for CASSCEGSGANVLTF.

The chain couples TRBV2 to TRBJ2-2; 7 bases map to TRBD1. The CDR3 runs to 13 residues. Losses at the gene ends were 6 bases for V and 7 bases for J; bases not matched to a gene: 5. The germline CDR1 and CDR2 sequences are SNHLY and FYNNEI. In DNA, the CDR3 is TGTGCCAGCAGAGACAGGGACGGCGGGGAGCTGTTTTTT. As protein: CASRDRDGGELFF.

The J gene is TRBJ2-7, the V gene TRBV11-2; D is perhaps TRBD2 (6 bases). Germline-derived CDR1 and CDR2 are SGHAT and FQNNGV. This CDR3 comprises 18 residues. The V and J ends lost 5 bases and 0 bases respectively, with 23 bases between them. The CDR3 DNA sequence: TGTGCCAGCAGCAGACACCCGGGACTTCCGGTCCCCTCCTACGAGCAGTACTTC. Translated, it gives CASSRHPGLPVPSYEQYF. Filled out from reference TRBV11-2 and TRBJ2-7, the complete variable domain reads EAGVAQSPRYKIIEKRQSVAFWCNPISGHATLYWYQQILGQGPKLLIQFQNNGVVDDSQLPKDRFSAERLKGVDSTLKIQPAKLEDSAVYLCASSRHPGLPVPSYEQYFGPGTRLTVT.

This clone came up once. V usage is TRBV7-8 and J usage is TRBJ1-1, with 8 bases fitting TRBD1. Germline-derived CDR1 and CDR2 are SGHVS and FQNEAQ. This CDR3 has 14 residues. Trimming at V came to 4 bases and at J to 6 bases, leaving 7 bases not matched to a gene. The CDR3 DNA is TGTGCCAGCAGCTCAGAAGGACAGGGCCCTGAAGCTTTCTTT. Translating it yields CASSSEGQGPEAFF.

The CDR3 sequence: CASSQDPPTGKNTIYF. Written as DNA, the CDR3 is TGCGCCAGCAGCCAAGATCCACCGACAGGGAAAAACACCATATATTTT. The genes are TRBV4-3 and TRBJ1-3; 7 bases map to TRBD1. This CDR3 spans 16 amino acids. From germline, CDR1 is LGHNA and CDR2 YSLEER. The ends lost 0 bases at V and 6 bases at J; junction bases unmatched: 8.

This sequence joins TRBV4-3 and TRBJ2-5; 8 bases are a match to TRBD2. The CDR3 sequence is 14 residues long. After removal of 2 bases from V and 6 bases from J, the junction contained 5 bases not matched to a gene. Germline V gene data show CDR1 as LGHNA and CDR2 as YSLEER. In DNA, the CDR3 is TGCGCCAGCAGCCAAACCGGGACTAGAAAGACCCAGTACTTC. The encoded protein is CASSQTGTRKTQYF.